This T cell receptor (beta chain) was identified in a study of regulatory T cells in long-lasting Graves disease. Study outcomes and limitations: Persistent-disease Graves' patients showed less TCR diversity than new cases.

The time point was: persistent/refractory GD, antithyroid drugs over 5 years with positive TRAb. PBMC RNA was the source of the TCR library. In its sample, this clonotype was seen many times. The antigen is not known. Arm-PCR of CDR3 regions and iRepertoire HTBI primers were the basis on which TCR beta libraries were built. TCRdb re-analysed the multiplex PCR reads in MiXCR, keeping a single row per CDR3 protein. Found here are some 340,000 distinct CDR3 sequences, less than 30% of them singletons; the top ten hold 25% to 30%. The receptor was derived from a woman between 40 and 50 years old with Graves disease. The sample here was peripheral blood mononuclear cells (PBMCs), taken when the disease was refractory, from a patient treated with antithyroid drugs.

For the CDR3, the DNA is TGTGCCAGCGCGCCGAGCTCCTACGAGCAGTACTTC. Residues: CASAPSSYEQYF. The rearrangement joins TRBV28 to TRBJ2-7; D unresolved. CDR1 and CDR2 from the germline V gene are MDHEN and SYDVKM. The V and J ends lost 8 bases and 0 bases respectively, with 8 bases between them. This CDR3 has 12 residues.